Each of the 13 T cell receptor beta chains below was sequenced from the same sample in a study of blood T cell repertoires in COVID-19. Produced via immunoSEQ multiplex PCR; TCRdb's table is partial and in-frame only. The profile shows roughly 72,000 clones, 85% to 90% of them singletons. The sample taken for sequencing was peripheral blood. These TCRs come from a human donor in a cohort sampled during active COVID-19.

The rearrangement uses TRBV5-5 and TRBJ2-2; 7 bases map to TRBD1. V shed 4 bases and J 4 bases; nucleotides not matched to a gene: 10. From germline, CDR1 is SGHKS and CDR2 YYEKEE (reference sequence). The CDR3 is 16 residues long. CDR3 region: CASSRTRDRATGELFF. CDR3 nucleotide sequence: TGTGCCAGCAGCCGAACCCGGGACAGAGCCACCGGGGAGCTGTTTTTT.

J is TRBJ2-7 and V is TRBV7-8; 8 positions match TRBD1. The V and J ends lost 1 base and 0 bases, in that order; junction bases with no gene match: 2. The CDR3 totals 15 residues. Germline V gene sequence: CDR1 SGHVS, CDR2 FQNEAQ. CDR3: CASSLGTGLSYEQYF. In DNA, the CDR3 is TGTGCCAGCAGCTTAGGGACAGGGCTCTCCTACGAGCAGTACTTC.

This chain links TRBV28 with TRBJ2-7; TRBD1 is a possible D gene (5 bases). With 7 bases removed from V and 0 bases from J, the gap between germline ends came to 13 bases. From germline, CDR1 is MDHEN and CDR2 SYDVKM. This CDR3 is built from 14 residues. As DNA, the CDR3 is TGTGCCAGCACCCCAGGGCAGATCTCCTACGAGCAGTACTTC. This sequence encodes CASTPGQISYEQYF. Using reference TRBV28 and TRBJ2-7 for the parts outside the CDR3, the full variable domain is DVKVTQSSRYLVKRTGEKVFLECVQDMDHENMFWYRQDPGLGLRLIYFSYDVKMKEKGDIPEGYSVSREKKERFSLILESASTNQTSMYLCASTPGQISYEQYFGPGTRLTVT.

The V gene is TRBV5-1, the J gene TRBJ1-4; D unclear. This CDR3 comprises 14 residues. Germline V gene data show CDR1 as SGHRS and CDR2 as YFSETQ. Between the trimmed V and J ends, which lost 1 base and 8 bases, there was a span of 12 bases. CDR3 DNA sequence: TGCGCCAGCAGCTTGAGGCAGGAAAGAGAAAAACTGTTTTTT. This gives the protein CASSLRQEREKLFF.

This clone turned up a few times. The genes are TRBV6-2 or TRBV6-3 and TRBJ2-5; tentatively, D is TRBD1 (6 bases). With 2 bases removed from V and 1 base from J, the gap between germline ends came to 14 bases. Looked up from germline, CDR1 is MNHEY and CDR2 is SVGEGT. The CDR3 extends over 16 amino acids. In nucleotides, the CDR3 is TGTGCCAGCAGTTACACCGGGACACCGGTCCAAGAGACCCAGTACTTC. It translates to CASSYTGTPVQETQYF.

The J gene is TRBJ2-7, the V gene TRBV6-5; D may be TRBD2 (6 bases). V lost 5 bases, J lost 4 bases, and 15 bases lay in between. Germline loops: CDR1 MNHEY, CDR2 SVGAGI. The CDR3 contains 14 residues. In DNA form, the CDR3 reads TGTGCCAGCAGTCTTTCCCGGGGGAGTTACGAGCAGTACTTC. This codes for CASSLSRGSYEQYF.

This clone appeared once. The gene calls are TRBV19 and TRBJ1-5, with TRBD1 matching over 10 bases. J gave up 2 bases and V 8 bases, and 21 bases lay outside the gene matches. The CDR3 has 20 residues. From germline, CDR1 is LNHDA and CDR2 SQIVND (reference sequence). The CDR3 loop reads CASLPTSGQGILRGNQPQHF. CDR3 DNA sequence: TGTGCCAGTCTACCCACTTCGGGACAGGGGATATTACGGGGCAATCAGCCCCAGCATTTT.

The V gene is TRBV10-3, the J gene TRBJ1-2; TRBD1 might be the D (6 bases). Per the germline V gene, CDR1 is ENHRY and CDR2 is SYGVKD. The V gene lost 6 bases and the J gene lost 2 bases, with 13 bases spanning the gap. The CDR3 spans 14 residues. In nucleotides, the CDR3 is TGTGCCATCAGCAGGCCAGGGGACAACTATGGCTACACCTTC. This sequence encodes CAISRPGDNYGYTF.

This clone is a singleton in its sample. The CDR3 bases are TGTGCCAGCAGCCAAGGACACCTCTACGAGCAGTACTTC. Residues: CASSQGHLYEQYF. The V and J genes are TRBV7-9 and TRBJ2-7; possibly TRBD1 for D (5 bases). V shed 5 bases and J shed 3 bases, with 11 bases lying between them. Germline V gives CDR1 SEHNR, CDR2 FQNEAQ (reference sequence). The CDR3 extends over 13 amino acids.

This chain joins TRBV14 and TRBJ1-4; 8 bases map to TRBD1. This CDR3 has 19 residues. Germline values: CDR1 SGHDN, CDR2 FVKESK. With 3 bases clipped from V and 0 bases from J, the junction kept 12 bases outside the gene matches. As DNA, the CDR3 is TGTGCCAGCAGCCACCGGACAGGGACCCTGATCTCAACTAATGAAAAACTGTTTTTT. Translated: CASSHRTGTLISTNEKLFF.

The sample holds a few counts of this clone. The chain is built from TRBV4-3 and TRBJ1-3, with D possibly being TRBD1 (5 bases). CDR3 size: 15 residues. Germline V gene sequence: CDR1 LGHNA, CDR2 YSLEER. Trimming removed 4 bases from V and 3 bases from J, with 13 bases in between. The CDR3 region is CASSPQGDRGNTIYF. The DNA for the CDR3 is TGCGCCAGCAGCCCACAAGGGGATCGTGGAAACACCATATATTTT.

This clone was detected only a few times. This rearrangement joins TRBV5-1 to TRBJ1-6; weak D call: TRBD1 (5 bases). Trimming removed 5 bases from V and 0 bases from J, with 12 bases in between. The CDR3 is 16 amino acids. The V gene's germline CDR1 is SGHRS and CDR2 YFSETQ. This CDR3 reads CASSERQSSYNSPLHF. For the CDR3, the DNA is TGCGCCAGCAGTGAACGACAGAGCTCCTATAATTCACCCCTCCACTTT.

This clone came up a few times. The chain couples TRBV7-9 to TRBJ2-3; TRBD2 agrees at 10 bases. CDR1 and CDR2 (germline): SEHNR, FQNEAQ (reference sequence). V lost 4 bases and J lost 2; bases outside the gene matches: 6. This CDR3 has 16 amino acids. CDR3 bases: TGTGCCAGCAGCTCCTCGACTAGCGGGCCCACAGATACGCAGTATTTT. As protein: CASSSSTSGPTDTQYF.